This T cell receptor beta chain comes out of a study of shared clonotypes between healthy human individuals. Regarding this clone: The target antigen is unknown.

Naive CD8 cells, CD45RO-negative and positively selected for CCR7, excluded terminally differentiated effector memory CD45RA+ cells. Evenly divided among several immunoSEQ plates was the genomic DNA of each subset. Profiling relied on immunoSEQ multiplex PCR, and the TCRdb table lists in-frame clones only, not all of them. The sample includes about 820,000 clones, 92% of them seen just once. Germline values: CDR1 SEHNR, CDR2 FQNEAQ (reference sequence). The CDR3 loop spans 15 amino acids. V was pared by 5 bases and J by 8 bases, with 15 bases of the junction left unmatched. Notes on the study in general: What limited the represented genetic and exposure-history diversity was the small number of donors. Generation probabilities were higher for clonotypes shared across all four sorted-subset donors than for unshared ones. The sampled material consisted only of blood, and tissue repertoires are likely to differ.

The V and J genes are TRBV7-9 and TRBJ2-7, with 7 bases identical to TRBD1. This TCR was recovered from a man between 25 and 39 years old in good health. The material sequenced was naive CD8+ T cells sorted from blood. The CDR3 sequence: CASSPRQGPGLKQYF. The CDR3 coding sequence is TGTGCCAGCAGCCCGCGACAGGGACCAGGTTTGAAGCAGTACTTC.